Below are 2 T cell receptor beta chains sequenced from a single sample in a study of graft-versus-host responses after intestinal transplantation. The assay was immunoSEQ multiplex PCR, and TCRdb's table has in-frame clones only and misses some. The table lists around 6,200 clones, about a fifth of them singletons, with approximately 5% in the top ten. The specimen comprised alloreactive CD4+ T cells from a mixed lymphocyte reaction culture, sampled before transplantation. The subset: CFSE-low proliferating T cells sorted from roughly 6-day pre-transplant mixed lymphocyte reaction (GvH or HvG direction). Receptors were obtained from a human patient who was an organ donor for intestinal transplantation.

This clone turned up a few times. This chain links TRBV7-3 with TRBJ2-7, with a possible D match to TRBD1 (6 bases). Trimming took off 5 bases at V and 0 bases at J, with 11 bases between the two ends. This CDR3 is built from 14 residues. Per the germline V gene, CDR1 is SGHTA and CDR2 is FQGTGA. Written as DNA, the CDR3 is TGTGCCAGCAGCGGACAGTTTTTCTCCTACGAGCAGTACTTC. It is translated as CASSGQFFSYEQYF.

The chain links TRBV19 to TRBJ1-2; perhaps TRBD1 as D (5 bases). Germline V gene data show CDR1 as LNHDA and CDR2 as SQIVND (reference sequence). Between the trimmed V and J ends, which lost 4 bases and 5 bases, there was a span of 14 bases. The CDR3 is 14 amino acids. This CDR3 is CASSTPGRGYGYTF. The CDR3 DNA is TGTGCCAGTAGTACCCCAGGGCGCGGGTATGGCTACACCTTC.